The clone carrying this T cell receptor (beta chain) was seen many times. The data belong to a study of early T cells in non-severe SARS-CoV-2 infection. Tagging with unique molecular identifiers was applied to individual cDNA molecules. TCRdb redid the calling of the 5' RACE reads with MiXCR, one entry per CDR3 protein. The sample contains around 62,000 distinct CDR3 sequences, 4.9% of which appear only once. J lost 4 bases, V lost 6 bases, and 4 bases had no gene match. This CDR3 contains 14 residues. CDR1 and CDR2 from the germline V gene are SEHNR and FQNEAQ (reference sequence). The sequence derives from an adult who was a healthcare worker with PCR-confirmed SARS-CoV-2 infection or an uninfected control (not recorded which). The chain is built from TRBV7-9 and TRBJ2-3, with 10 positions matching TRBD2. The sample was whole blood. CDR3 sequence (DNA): TGTGCCAGCAGTCCGGGGACTAGCGCAGATACGCAGTATTTT. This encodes CASSPGTSADTQYF.